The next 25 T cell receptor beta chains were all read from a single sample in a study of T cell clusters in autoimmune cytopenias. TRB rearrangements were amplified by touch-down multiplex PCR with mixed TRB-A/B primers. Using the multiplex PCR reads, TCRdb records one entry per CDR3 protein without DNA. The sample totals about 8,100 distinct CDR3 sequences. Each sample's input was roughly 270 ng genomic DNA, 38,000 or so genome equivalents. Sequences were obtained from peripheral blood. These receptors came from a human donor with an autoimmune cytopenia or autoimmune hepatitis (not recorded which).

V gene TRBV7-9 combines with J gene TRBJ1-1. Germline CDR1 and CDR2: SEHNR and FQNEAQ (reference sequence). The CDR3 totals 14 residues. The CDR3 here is CASSREYTNTEAFF.

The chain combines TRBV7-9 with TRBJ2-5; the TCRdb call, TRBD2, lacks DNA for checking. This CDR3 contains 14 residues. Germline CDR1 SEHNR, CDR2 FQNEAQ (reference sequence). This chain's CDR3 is CASSLTPREETQYF.

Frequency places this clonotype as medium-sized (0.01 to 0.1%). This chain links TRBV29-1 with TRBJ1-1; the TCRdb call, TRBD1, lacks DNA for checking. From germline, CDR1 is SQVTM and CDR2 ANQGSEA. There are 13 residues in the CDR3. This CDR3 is CSGRTGKGTEAFF.

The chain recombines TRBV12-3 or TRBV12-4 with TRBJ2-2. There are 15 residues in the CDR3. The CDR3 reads CASSSSGGSTGELFF.

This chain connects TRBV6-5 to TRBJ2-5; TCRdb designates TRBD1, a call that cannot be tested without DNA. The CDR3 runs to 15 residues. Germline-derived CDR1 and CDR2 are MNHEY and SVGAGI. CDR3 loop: CASSYSGTVQETQYF.

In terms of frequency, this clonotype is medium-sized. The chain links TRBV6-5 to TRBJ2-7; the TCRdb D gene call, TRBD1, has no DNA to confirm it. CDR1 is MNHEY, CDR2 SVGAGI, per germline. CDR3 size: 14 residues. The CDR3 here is CASMQGTGAYEQYF.

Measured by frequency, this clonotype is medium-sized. The CDR3 here is CATSRSYNEQFF. This rearrangement joins TRBV15 to TRBJ2-1. Germline V gene lookup returns CDR1 LNHNV and CDR2 YYDKDF (reference sequence). The CDR3 covers 12 residues.

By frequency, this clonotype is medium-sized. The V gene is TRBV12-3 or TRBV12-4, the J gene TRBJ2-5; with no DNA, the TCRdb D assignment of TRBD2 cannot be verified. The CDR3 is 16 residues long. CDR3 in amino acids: CASSFIAGGKKETQYF.

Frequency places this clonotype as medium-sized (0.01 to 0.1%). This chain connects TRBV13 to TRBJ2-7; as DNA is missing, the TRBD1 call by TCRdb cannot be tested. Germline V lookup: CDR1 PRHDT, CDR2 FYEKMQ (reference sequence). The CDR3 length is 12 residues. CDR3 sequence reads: CASSHSGSEQYF.

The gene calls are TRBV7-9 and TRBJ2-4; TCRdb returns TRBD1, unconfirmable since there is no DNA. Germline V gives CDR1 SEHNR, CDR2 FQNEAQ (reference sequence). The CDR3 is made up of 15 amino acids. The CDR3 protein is CASSLVGRGPNIQYF.

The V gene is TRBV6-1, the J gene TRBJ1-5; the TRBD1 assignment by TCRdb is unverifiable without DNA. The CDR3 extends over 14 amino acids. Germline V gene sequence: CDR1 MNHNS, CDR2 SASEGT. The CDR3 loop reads CASSDRESYQPQHF.

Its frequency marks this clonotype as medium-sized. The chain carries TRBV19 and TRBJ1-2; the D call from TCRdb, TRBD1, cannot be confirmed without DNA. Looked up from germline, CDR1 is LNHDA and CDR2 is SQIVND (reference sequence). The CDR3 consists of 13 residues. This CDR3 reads CASSFSTVYGYTF. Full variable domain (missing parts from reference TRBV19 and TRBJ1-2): DGGITQSPKYLFRKEGQNVTLSCEQNLNHDAMYWYRQDPGQGLRLIYYSQIVNDFQKGDIAEGYSVSREKKESFPLTVTSAQKNPTAFYLCASSFSTVYGYTFGSGTRLTVV.

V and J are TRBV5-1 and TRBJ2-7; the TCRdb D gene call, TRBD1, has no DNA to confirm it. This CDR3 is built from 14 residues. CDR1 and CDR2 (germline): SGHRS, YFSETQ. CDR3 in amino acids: CASSLGRQGDEQYF.

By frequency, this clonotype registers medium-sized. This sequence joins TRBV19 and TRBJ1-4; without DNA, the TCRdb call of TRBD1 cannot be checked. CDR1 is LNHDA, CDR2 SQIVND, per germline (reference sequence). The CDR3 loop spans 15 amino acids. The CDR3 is CASTRGRRWEEKLFF.

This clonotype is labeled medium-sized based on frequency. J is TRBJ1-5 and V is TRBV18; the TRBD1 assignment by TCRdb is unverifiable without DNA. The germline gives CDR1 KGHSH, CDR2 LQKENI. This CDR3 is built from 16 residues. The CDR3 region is CASSAETGSVNQPQHF. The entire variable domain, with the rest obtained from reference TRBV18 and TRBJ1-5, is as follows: NAGVMQNPRHLVRRRGQEARLRCSPMKGHSHVYWYRQLPEEGLKFMVYLQKENIIDESGMPKERFSAEFPKEGPSILRIQQVVRGDSAAYFCASSAETGSVNQPQHFGDGTRLSIL.

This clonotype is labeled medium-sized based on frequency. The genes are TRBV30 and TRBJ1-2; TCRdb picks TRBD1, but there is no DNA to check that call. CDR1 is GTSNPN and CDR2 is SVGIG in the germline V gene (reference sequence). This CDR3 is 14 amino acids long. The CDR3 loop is CAWSARGRPYGYTF.

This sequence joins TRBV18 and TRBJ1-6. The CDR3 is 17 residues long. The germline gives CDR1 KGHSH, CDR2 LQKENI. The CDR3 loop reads CASSPELLRVGNSPLHF.

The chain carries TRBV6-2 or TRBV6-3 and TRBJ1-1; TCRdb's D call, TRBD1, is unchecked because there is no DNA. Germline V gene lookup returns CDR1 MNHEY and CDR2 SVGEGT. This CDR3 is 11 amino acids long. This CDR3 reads CAGSEGEEAFF.

CDR3 in amino acids: CASSFGGLYNSPLHF. The chain is built from TRBV5-4 and TRBJ1-6; TCRdb's D call, TRBD1, is unchecked because there is no DNA. This CDR3 has 15 amino acids. Germline-derived CDR1 and CDR2 are SGHNT and YYREEE (reference sequence).

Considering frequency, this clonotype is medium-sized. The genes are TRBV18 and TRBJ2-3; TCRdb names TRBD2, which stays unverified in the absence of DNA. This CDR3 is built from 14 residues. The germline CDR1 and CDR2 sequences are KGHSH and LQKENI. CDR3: CASSPPSRTDTQYF.

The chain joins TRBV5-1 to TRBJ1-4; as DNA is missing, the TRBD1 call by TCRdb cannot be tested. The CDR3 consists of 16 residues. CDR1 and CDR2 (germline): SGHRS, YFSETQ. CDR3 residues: CASSKAGDVFNEKLFF.

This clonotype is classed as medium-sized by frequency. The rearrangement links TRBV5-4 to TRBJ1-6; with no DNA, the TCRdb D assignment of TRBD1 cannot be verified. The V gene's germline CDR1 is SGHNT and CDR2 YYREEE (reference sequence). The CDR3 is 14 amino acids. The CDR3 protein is CASSLEQGNSPLHF.

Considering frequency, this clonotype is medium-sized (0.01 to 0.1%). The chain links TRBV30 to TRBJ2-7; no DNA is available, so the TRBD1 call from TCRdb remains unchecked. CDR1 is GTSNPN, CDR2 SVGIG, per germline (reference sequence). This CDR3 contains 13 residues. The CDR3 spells CAWSADRGDGQYF.

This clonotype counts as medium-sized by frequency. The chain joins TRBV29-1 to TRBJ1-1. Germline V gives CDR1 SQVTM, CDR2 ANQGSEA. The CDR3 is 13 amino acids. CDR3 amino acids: CSVVQVMNTEAFF.

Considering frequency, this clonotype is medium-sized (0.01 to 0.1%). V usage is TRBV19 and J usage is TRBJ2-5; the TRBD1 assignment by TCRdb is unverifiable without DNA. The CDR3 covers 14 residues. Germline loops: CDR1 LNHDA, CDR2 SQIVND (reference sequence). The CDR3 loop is CASSMGQGWETQYF.